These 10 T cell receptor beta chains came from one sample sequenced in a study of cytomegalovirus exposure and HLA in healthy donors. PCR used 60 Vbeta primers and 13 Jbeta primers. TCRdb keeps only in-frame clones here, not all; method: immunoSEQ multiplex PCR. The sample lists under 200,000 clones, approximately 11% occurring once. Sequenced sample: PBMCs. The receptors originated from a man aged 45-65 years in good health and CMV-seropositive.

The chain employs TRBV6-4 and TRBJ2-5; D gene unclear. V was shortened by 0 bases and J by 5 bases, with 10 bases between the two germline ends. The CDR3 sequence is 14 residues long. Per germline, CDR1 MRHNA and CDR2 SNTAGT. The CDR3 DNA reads TGTGCCAGCAGTGACTCCCCTTACGGGGAGACCCAGTACTTC. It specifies CASSDSPYGETQYF.

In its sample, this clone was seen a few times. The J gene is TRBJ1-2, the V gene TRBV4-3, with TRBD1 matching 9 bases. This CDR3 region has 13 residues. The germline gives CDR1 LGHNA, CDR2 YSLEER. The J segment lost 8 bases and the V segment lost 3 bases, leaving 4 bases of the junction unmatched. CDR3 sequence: CASSHGQGRGYTF. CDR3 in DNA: TGCGCCAGCAGCCACGGACAGGGGCGAGGCTACACCTTC.

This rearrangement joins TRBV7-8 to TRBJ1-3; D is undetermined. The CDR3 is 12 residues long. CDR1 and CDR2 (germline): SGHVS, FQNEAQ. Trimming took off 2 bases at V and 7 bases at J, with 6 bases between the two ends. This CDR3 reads CASSLFSNTIYF. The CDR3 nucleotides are TGTGCCAGCAGCTTATTTTCGAACACCATATATTTT.

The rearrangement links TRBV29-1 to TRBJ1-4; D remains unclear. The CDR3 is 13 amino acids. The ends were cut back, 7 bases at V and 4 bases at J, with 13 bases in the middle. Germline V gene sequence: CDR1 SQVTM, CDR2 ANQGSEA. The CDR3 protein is CSAARSYNEKLFF. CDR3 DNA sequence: TGCAGCGCCGCCCGATCCTATAATGAAAAACTGTTTTTT. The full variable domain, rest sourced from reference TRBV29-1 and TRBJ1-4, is SAVISQKPSRDICQRGTSLTIQCQVDSQVTMMFWYRQQPGQSLTLIATANQGSEATYESGFVIDKFPISRPNLTFSTLTVSNMSPEDSSIYLCSAARSYNEKLFFGSGTQLSVL.

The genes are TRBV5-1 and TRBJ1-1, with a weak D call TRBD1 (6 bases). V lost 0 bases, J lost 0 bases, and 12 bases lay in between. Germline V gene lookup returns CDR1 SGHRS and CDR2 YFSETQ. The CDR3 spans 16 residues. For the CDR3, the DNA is TGCGCCAGCAGCTTGGACGGTACAGGGCTGAACACTGAAGCTTTCTTT. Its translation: CASSLDGTGLNTEAFF.

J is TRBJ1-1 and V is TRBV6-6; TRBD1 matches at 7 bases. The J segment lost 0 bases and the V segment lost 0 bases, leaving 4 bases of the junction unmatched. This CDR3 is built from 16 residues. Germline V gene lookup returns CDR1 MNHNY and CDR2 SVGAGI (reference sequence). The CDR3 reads CASSYSWQGVNTEAFF. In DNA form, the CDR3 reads TGTGCCAGCAGTTACTCTTGGCAGGGGGTGAACACTGAAGCTTTCTTT.

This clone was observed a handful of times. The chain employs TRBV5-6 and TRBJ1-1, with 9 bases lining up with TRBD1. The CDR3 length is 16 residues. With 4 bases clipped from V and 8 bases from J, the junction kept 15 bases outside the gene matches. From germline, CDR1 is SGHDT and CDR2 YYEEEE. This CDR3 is CASSPRGDRALREAFF. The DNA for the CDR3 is TGTGCCAGCAGCCCGAGGGGGGACAGGGCCCTTCGGGAAGCTTTCTTT. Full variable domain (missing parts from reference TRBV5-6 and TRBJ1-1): DAGVTQSPTHLIKTRGQQVTLRCSPKSGHDTVSWYQQALGQGPQFIFQYYEEEERQRGNFPDRFSGHQFPNYSSELNVNALLLGDSALYLCASSPRGDRALREAFFGQGTRLTVV.

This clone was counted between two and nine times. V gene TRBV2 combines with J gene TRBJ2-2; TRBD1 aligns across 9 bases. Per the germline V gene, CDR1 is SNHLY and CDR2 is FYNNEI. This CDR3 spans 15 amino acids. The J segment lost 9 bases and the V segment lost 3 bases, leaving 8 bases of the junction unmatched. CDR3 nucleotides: TGTGCCAGCAGTGACGGGACAGGGATTAATCGGGAGCTGTTTTTT. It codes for CASSDGTGINRELFF.

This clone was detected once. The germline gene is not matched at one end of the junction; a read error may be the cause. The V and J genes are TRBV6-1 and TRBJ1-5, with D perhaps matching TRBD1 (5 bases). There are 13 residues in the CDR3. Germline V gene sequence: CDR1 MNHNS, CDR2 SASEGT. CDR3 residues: CAGRVASNQPQHF. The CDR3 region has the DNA TGTGCCGGCAGGGTTGCGAGCAATCAGCCCCAGCATTTT.

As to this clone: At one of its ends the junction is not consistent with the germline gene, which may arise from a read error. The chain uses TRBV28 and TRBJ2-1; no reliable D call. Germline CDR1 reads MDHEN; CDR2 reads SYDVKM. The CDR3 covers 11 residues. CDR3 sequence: CASSPYNEQFF. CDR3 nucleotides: TGTGCCAGCAGCCCCTATAATGAGCAGTTCTTC. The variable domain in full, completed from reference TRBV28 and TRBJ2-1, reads DVKVTQSSRYLVKRTGEKVFLECVQDMDHENMFWYRQDPGLGLRLIYFSYDVKMKEKGDIPEGYSVSREKKERFSLILESASTNQTSMYLCASSPYNEQFFGPGTRLTVL.